This TCR beta chain was found in a study of OX40 agonist ivuxolimab in advanced cancers. Study in general: The study treated patients with ivuxolimab, an agonistic anti-OX40 (CD134) antibody. Three individuals attained partial responses, comprising one hepatocellular carcinoma case and two cutaneous melanoma cases. General study results and limits: The 0.1-3.0 mg/kg partial responders had among the lowest clonal expansion.

Sequencing used immunoSEQ multiplex PCR; TCRdb keeps in-frame clones, though not all of them. The repertoire consists of about 93,000 clones, with 92% occurring once and the leading ten covering roughly 0.5%. Blood got drawn at baseline, again on cycle 4 day 1, and then on cycle 7 day 1. With respect to this clone: Its antigen remains unidentified.

Germline assignment: CDR1 SGDLS and CDR2 YYNGEE. This CDR3 comprises 13 residues. V was clipped by 3 bases and J by 3 bases, with 6 bases between them. This chain joins TRBV9 and TRBJ2-2; no clear D. The receptor was derived from an adult with an advanced solid tumor such as melanoma, head and neck, liver or kidney cancer. This specimen was CD4+ or CD8+ T cells sorted from blood, taken in a trial of the OX40 agonist ivuxolimab. CDR3 nucleotides: TGTGCCAGCAGCGGATCCCACACCGGGGAGCTGTTTTTT. This encodes CASSGSHTGELFF. The full variable domain, in which reference TRBV9 and TRBJ2-2 provide the parts outside the CDR3, is DSGVTQTPKHLITATGQRVTLRCSPRSGDLSVYWYQQSLDQGLQFLIQYYNGEERAKGNILERFSAQQFPDLHSELNLSSLELGDSALYFCASSGSHTGELFFGEGSRLTVL.